The TCR beta chain described here comes from a study of T cells in women clearing cervical HPV infection (dated by TCRdb to the late 2010s). Regarding the complete study: The cases were roughly 23 women with histologically confirmed HPV16-related CIN3 or worse, and 2 of those women had invasive cancers. Median age was roughly 33 years in cases versus approximately 37 in controls, and baseline characteristics did not differ significantly. Since only a few of the women had HLA typing available, the possibility that HLA type was acting as a confounder could not be ruled out. Five blinded duplicates per group were added as quality controls, so that 60 or so samples were obtained: some 50 participants and approximately 10 replicates. Controls were under 30 women whose single incident HPV16 infection cleared within 12 months without precancer or cancer developing. The exploratory proof-of-principle case-control study was nested within the Guanacaste HPV Natural History Study in Costa Rica and compared TCR repertoires across cervical HPV16 outcomes. Blood from cases was collected at the visit where the lesion was first found, while blood from controls was collected once the infection could no longer be detected. In the parent cohort, 10,049 women aged 18 or older were enrolled in Guanacaste, Costa Rica, during about 1993 to 1995 and then followed for under nine years. For cases, the median interval between lesion detection and blood sampling was around 140 days, with an interquartile range of roughly 85 to 200 days. Cases and controls were matched on age within five years and on year of sample collection.

Every participant had a single incident cervical HPV16 infection, and women with prevalent HPV16 infections were excluded. Cervical HPV DNA was detected by MY09/MY11 PCR, and genotyping was performed by dot-blot hybridization. Around 15 mL of heparinized blood were centrifuged, and the buffy coat was aliquoted, frozen at -30°C, then stored at -80°C. QIAGEN kits were used to extract genomic DNA from buffy coat specimens. Using the immunoSEQ assay, multiplex PCR amplified TCR beta CDR3 regions from an average of about 1,200 ng of genomic DNA per sample. To correct primer bias, the assay used a complete synthetic TCR repertoire to set an amplification baseline. The amplicons were sequenced on the Illumina platform. The source study handled its data this way. Sequences were error-corrected by clustering with frequency ratios and a modified nearest-neighbor algorithm and were then analyzed in the immunoSEQ Analyzer with IMGT gene definitions. At each rarefaction depth, TCR richness and evenness were averaged across 20 rarefaction repeats, and samples with fewer sequences than that depth were excluded. V, D and J gene relative abundances were compared between groups with Wilcoxon rank sum tests, applying FDR correction. In the blinded duplicates, the intraclass correlation was about 96% for TCR richness and averaged 76.4% across fewer than 80 gene segments. TCRdb limited this immuneACCESS table to in-frame rearrangements with V and J called. A share of clones is missing; checked studies link under half to unresolved V genes, and the rest is unexplained. V, J and clone size are those of that table, while D and trimming were read from the DNA. This sample's table has entries for some 46,000 clones. Less than 40% of the sample is taken by the ten largest.

On the study overall, not on this receptor specifically: Random forest classifiers that combined richness and V gene abundances separated cases from controls with an estimated AUC of 0.8 to 0.9. Cases had lower TRBV6-7 relative abundance than controls (approximately 0.1% versus 0.16%; Bonferroni P = 0.0008). TCR repertoire richness was significantly higher in CIN3+ cases than in controls across sequencing depths, while evenness did not differ. Because T-cell numbers per sample were unknown, differences in richness could reflect varying T-cell content rather than repertoire biology. Whether associations preceded infection or resulted from infection could not be shown with the cross-sectional design, and effector/memory subsets and HPV-specific T cells were not isolated.

To note about this clone: Its antigen specificity is not known. The read comes to an end 3 residues before the CDR3 does, leaving the germline J gene to fill in the end. Different DNA sequences within this sample yield the same CDR3.

V is clipped by 7 bases and J by 2 bases, and the sequence between their germline boundaries is 14 bases long. Including cysteine and phenylalanine, the CDR3 has 14 amino acids. The DNA has 33 bases, all within the CDR3, and is read from base 1. CDR1 LNHDA and CDR2 SQIVND are derived from the germline V gene (reference sequence). This TCR derives from a woman aged 18 to 75 with a cervical HPV16 infection that either progressed to CIN3+ or cleared (not recorded which). In this chain, TRBV19 is recombined with TRBJ1-2; the D segment could be TRBD1, given 5 matching bases. Sequenced: blood buffy coat. Partial CDR3 DNA: TGTGCCAGTATCTGGGCAGGGCAGAACTATGGC. This sequence encodes CASIWAGQNYG. The CDR3 as a whole reads CASIWAGQNYGYTF.